This T cell receptor (beta chain) was captured in a study of cytomegalovirus exposure and HLA in healthy donors. Study conclusions and caveats: A later analysis linked a missense variant in DCLRE1C to the trimming of TCR beta V and J genes. A later analysis reported that several of the most significant clusters appeared to be linked to common viral pathogens, among them Epstein-Barr virus.

Regarding this clone: The antigen is unknown.

From germline, CDR1 is SGHDT and CDR2 YYEEEE. The CDR3 consists of 14 residues. V dropped 4 bases and J dropped 5; count of bases not matched to a gene: 4. The PCR used 60 Vbeta and 13 Jbeta primers. Some clones are missing from TCRdb's copy, which holds only in-frame ones; the method was immunoSEQ multiplex PCR. The table has fewer than 85,000 clones, around three quarters seen once; the top ten hold around 3.5%. The sample comprised PBMCs. The V gene is TRBV5-6, the J gene TRBJ1-1, with TRBD1 matching 11 bases. The source of this sequence is a man aged 35 to 55 in good health and CMV-seronegative. The CDR3 loop reads CASSRTGGNTEAFF. The CDR3 coding sequence is TGTGCCAGCAGCCGGACAGGGGGCAATACTGAAGCTTTCTTT.